This is a list of T cell receptor beta chains from one sample in a study of T cell repertoires in ileal Crohn's disease. The method was immunoSEQ multiplex PCR; TCRdb's version includes in-frame clones alone and lacks a portion of them. This sample yields about 13,000 clones, of which roughly 73% are seen a single time; over 6.5% belongs to the top ten. Sequencing input: ileal tissue. These receptor sequences come from an adult with Crohn's disease. Both conserved end residues are part of each CDR3. Each record gives: D gene, clone size, V gene, J gene, CDR3 protein, CDR3 DNA. D genes are given only for firm matches. The size entry is marked missing in some rows and otherwise reads once, few, many or a size class.

d_gene: .
abundance: .
v_gene: TRBV20-1
j_gene: TRBJ2-7
CDR3aa: CSALRPYEQYF
CDR3nt: TGCAGTGCTCTTAGACCCTACGAGCAGTACTTC

d_gene: TRBD1
abundance: .
v_gene: TRBV11-2
j_gene: TRBJ1-1
CDR3aa: CASSQYRGSTEAFF
CDR3nt: TGTGCCAGCAGCCAATACAGGGGAAGCACTGAAGCTTTCTTT

d_gene: .
abundance: .
v_gene: TRBV19
j_gene: TRBJ1-1
CDR3aa: CASIKGGLVEAFF
CDR3nt: TGTGCCAGTATCAAAGGGGGATTGGTTGAAGCTTTCTTT

d_gene: .
abundance: medium-sized
v_gene: TRBV7-3
j_gene: TRBJ1-1
CDR3aa: CASSRGSAGTEAFF
CDR3nt: TGTGCCAGCTCTCGAGGGTCCGCGGGCACTGAAGCTTTCTTT

d_gene: .
abundance: .
v_gene: TRBV18
j_gene: TRBJ2-5
CDR3aa: CASSPGGWETQYF
CDR3nt: TGTGCCAGCTCACCGGGGGGCTGGGAGACCCAGTACTTC

d_gene: .
abundance: .
v_gene: TRBV6-6
j_gene: TRBJ1-3
CDR3aa: CASSHDSFSGNTIYF
CDR3nt: TGTGCCAGCAGTCATGACAGCTTCTCTGGAAACACCATATATTTT

d_gene: .
abundance: few
v_gene: TRBV2
j_gene: TRBJ1-5
CDR3aa: CASRGIMNQPQHF
CDR3nt: TGTGCCAGCAGAGGCATTATGAATCAGCCCCAGCATTTT

d_gene: TRBD2
abundance: .
v_gene: TRBV10-2
j_gene: TRBJ2-1
CDR3aa: CASSERLAGGSSYNEQFF
CDR3nt: TGCGCCAGCAGTGAGCGGCTAGCGGGGGGAAGCTCCTACAATGAGCAGTTCTTC

d_gene: .
abundance: .
v_gene: TRBV5-3
j_gene: TRBJ1-1
CDR3aa: CARSSGAMNTEAFF
CDR3nt: TGTGCCAGAAGCTCTGGAGCTATGAACACTGAAGCTTTCTTT

d_gene: TRBD1
abundance: .
v_gene: TRBV19
j_gene: TRBJ1-6
CDR3aa: CASSMDPGAGGAGNSPLHF
CDR3nt: TGTGCCAGTAGTATGGACCCAGGGGCAGGGGGCGCAGGTAATTCACCCCTCCACTTT

d_gene: .
abundance: medium-sized
v_gene: TRBV5-1
j_gene: TRBJ2-2
CDR3aa: CASSSGAGNTGELFF
CDR3nt: TGCGCCAGCAGCTCCGGAGCGGGGAACACCGGGGAGCTGTTTTTT